Listed below are T cell receptor beta chains from one sample, sequenced in a study of T cell repertoires in cytomegalovirus infection. TCRdb processed the reads anew with MiXCR; each CDR3 protein has one entry. The sample has 90,000 to 120,000 distinct CDR3 sequences; approximately 45% are singletons. The antigens of these receptors remain unknown. Here the sequenced sample was CD8+ T cells from cultured PBMCs, taken from culture after CMV antigen stimulation. The receptors originated from a human donor in good health (CMV status not recorded). Some clones in this sample may be carry-over from other donors' samples. CDR3s include the opening cysteine and the closing phenylalanine or tryptophan. The D gene is left open where the match is weak. Some rows mark clone size as missing; the rest say once, few, many or name a class of expanded clone.

v_call: TRBV19
clone_size: -
d_call: -
j_call: TRBJ1-1
cdr3_nt: TGTGCCAGTAGTATGACGGGGAGGGCCTACAATCCTGAAGCTTTCTTT
cdr3_aa: CASSMTGRAYNPEAFF

v_call: TRBV7-8
clone_size: many
d_call: TRBD1
j_call: TRBJ1-2
cdr3_nt: TGTGCCAGCAGCCCTTCGACAGGGAGCTACACCTTC
cdr3_aa: CASSPSTGSYTF

v_call: TRBV6-5
clone_size: few
d_call: -
j_call: TRBJ1-6
cdr3_nt: TGTGCCAGCAGCTCCCGTGGGTCAAATTCACCCCTCCACTTT
cdr3_aa: CASSSRGSNSPLHF

v_call: TRBV7-6
clone_size: -
d_call: -
j_call: TRBJ2-7
cdr3_nt: TGTGCCAGCAGCTTAGTTGGGTCATCCTACGAGCAGTACTTC
cdr3_aa: CASSLVGSSYEQYF

v_call: TRBV4-1
clone_size: -
d_call: -
j_call: TRBJ1-1
cdr3_nt: TGCGCCAGCAGCCAAGATTATGAGGAGAACACTGAAGCTTTCTTT
cdr3_aa: CASSQDYEENTEAFF

v_call: TRBV7-9
clone_size: -
d_call: -
j_call: TRBJ1-4
cdr3_nt: TGTGCCAGCATCCCAAACACTGACAGGAACCCGGGAAAATTGTTTTTT
cdr3_aa: CASIPNTDRNPGKLFF

v_call: TRBV11-2
clone_size: few
d_call: -
j_call: TRBJ1-2
cdr3_nt: TGTGCCAGCAGCCTCCCCTCAAACTATGGCTACACCTTC
cdr3_aa: CASSLPSNYGYTF

v_call: TRBV12-3/TRBV12-4
clone_size: few
d_call: -
j_call: TRBJ2-7
cdr3_nt: TGTGCCAGCAGTCTACAATTTTACGAGCAGTACTTC
cdr3_aa: CASSLQFYEQYF

v_call: TRBV7-2
clone_size: many
d_call: TRBD2
j_call: TRBJ2-7
cdr3_nt: TGTGCCAGCAGGGAAGGACTAGCGGGGCGCGAGCAGTACTTC
cdr3_aa: CASREGLAGREQYF

v_call: TRBV19
clone_size: once
d_call: -
j_call: TRBJ2-2
cdr3_nt: TGTGCCAGTACCCCTCAGGCAGGGGTCACCGGGGAGCTGTTTTTT
cdr3_aa: CASTPQAGVTGELFF

v_call: TRBV20-1
clone_size: -
d_call: -
j_call: TRBJ1-5
cdr3_nt: TGCAGTGCTAGAGATAAAGCCGACAGTTCCAATCAGCCCCAGCATTTT
cdr3_aa: CSARDKADSSNQPQHF

v_call: TRBV27
clone_size: -
d_call: -
j_call: TRBJ2-2
cdr3_nt: TGTGCCAGCAGTTTATTGGGCACCGGGGAGCTGTTTTTT
cdr3_aa: CASSLLGTGELFF

v_call: TRBV27
clone_size: few
d_call: TRBD2
j_call: TRBJ2-1
cdr3_nt: TGTGCCAGCAGTTTAGTCTCCGATTGGGGGGGGGACAATGAGCAGTTCTTC
cdr3_aa: CASSLVSDWGGDNEQFF

v_call: TRBV7-6
clone_size: -
d_call: -
j_call: TRBJ2-3
cdr3_nt: TGTGCCAGCAGCGGGTCTGGGGCTTACGATACGCAGTATTTT
cdr3_aa: CASSGSGAYDTQYF

v_call: TRBV7-9
clone_size: few
d_call: -
j_call: TRBJ2-3
cdr3_nt: TGTGCCAGCAGCGGAGGTCCTAACCCCCCCACAGATACGCAGTATTTT
cdr3_aa: CASSGGPNPPTDTQYF

v_call: TRBV6-5
clone_size: few
d_call: TRBD1
j_call: TRBJ2-7
cdr3_nt: TGTGCCAGCAGTTTAGGGACAGGGGGCTCTTACGAGCAGTACTTC
cdr3_aa: CASSLGTGGSYEQYF

v_call: TRBV24-1
clone_size: many
d_call: -
j_call: TRBJ1-5
cdr3_nt: TGTGCCCCTCAGCCCCAGCATTTT
cdr3_aa: CAPQPQHF

v_call: TRBV9
clone_size: many
d_call: TRBD1
j_call: TRBJ2-7
cdr3_nt: TGTGCCAGCAGCCCGACAGGGGTCGAGCAGTACTTC
cdr3_aa: CASSPTGVEQYF

v_call: TRBV28
clone_size: -
d_call: -
j_call: TRBJ2-3
cdr3_nt: TGTGCCAGCAGTTACCGTCAGACAGATACGCAGTATTTT
cdr3_aa: CASSYRQTDTQYF

v_call: TRBV9
clone_size: many
d_call: -
j_call: TRBJ2-7
cdr3_nt: TGTGCCAGCAGCGTGAGCGGGTGGAGCTCCTACGAGCAGTACTTC
cdr3_aa: CASSVSGWSSYEQYF

v_call: TRBV27
clone_size: few
d_call: TRBD1
j_call: TRBJ1-2
cdr3_nt: TGTGCCAGCAGGGAGACAGGGGGTGGCTACACCTTC
cdr3_aa: CASRETGGGYTF

v_call: TRBV4-1
clone_size: few
d_call: -
j_call: TRBJ2-1
cdr3_nt: TGCGCCAGCAGCCAAATATTTGGGTATGATGAGCAGTTCTTC
cdr3_aa: CASSQIFGYDEQFF

v_call: TRBV6-5
clone_size: -
d_call: -
j_call: TRBJ1-2
cdr3_nt: TGTGCCAGTAATATCGGGGGGATAGGCTATGGCTACACCTTC
cdr3_aa: CASNIGGIGYGYTF

v_call: TRBV6-8
clone_size: once
d_call: TRBD1
j_call: TRBJ1-1
cdr3_nt: TGTGCCAGCAGGACCAGACAGGGGCGAGGCACTGAAGCTTTCTTT
cdr3_aa: CASRTRQGRGTEAFF

v_call: TRBV19
clone_size: -
d_call: -
j_call: TRBJ2-7
cdr3_nt: TGTGCCAGTAGTACATCCCGGGACACCGCCTACGAGCAGTACTTC
cdr3_aa: CASSTSRDTAYEQYF

v_call: TRBV28
clone_size: -
d_call: -
j_call: TRBJ2-5
cdr3_nt: TGTGCCAGCAGTCCAGGACAGGCGGGGGAGACCCAGTACTTC
cdr3_aa: CASSPGQAGETQYF

v_call: TRBV19
clone_size: -
d_call: TRBD1
j_call: TRBJ2-2
cdr3_nt: TGTGCCAGTAGTACCGCGCGCGGGACAGGGTATTGGCAGGACACCGGGGAGCTGTTTTTT
cdr3_aa: CASSTARGTGYWQDTGELFF

v_call: TRBV7-9
clone_size: once
d_call: -
j_call: TRBJ2-1
cdr3_nt: TGTGCCAGCAGGGTCCGGGGCTCCTACAATGAGCAGTTCTTC
cdr3_aa: CASRVRGSYNEQFF

v_call: TRBV5-4
clone_size: many
d_call: TRBD1
j_call: TRBJ2-1
cdr3_nt: TGTGCCAGCAGCTCCACCGGGACAGGGCCGTACAATGAGCAGTTCTTC
cdr3_aa: CASSSTGTGPYNEQFF

v_call: TRBV27
clone_size: -
d_call: -
j_call: TRBJ1-1
cdr3_nt: TGTGCCAGCAGATACAACAGCAACACCGAAGCTTTCTTT
cdr3_aa: CASRYNSNTEAFF

v_call: TRBV7-6
clone_size: -
d_call: -
j_call: TRBJ1-3
cdr3_nt: TGTGCCAGCAGCCCAGAGAACGCTGGAAACACCATATATTTT
cdr3_aa: CASSPENAGNTIYF

v_call: TRBV6-5
clone_size: -
d_call: TRBD1
j_call: TRBJ1-6
cdr3_nt: TGTGCCAGCAGTGCGGGACAGCACAATTCACCCCTCCACTTT
cdr3_aa: CASSAGQHNSPLHF

v_call: TRBV27
clone_size: few
d_call: TRBD1
j_call: TRBJ2-1
cdr3_nt: TGTGCCAGCAGTTTCGGTCAGGGGGCGTTGAATGAGCAGTTCTTC
cdr3_aa: CASSFGQGALNEQFF

v_call: TRBV27
clone_size: many
d_call: TRBD2
j_call: TRBJ2-3
cdr3_nt: TGTGCCAGCAGTTTCAGCGGGGGGGCTGCAGATACGCAGTATTTT
cdr3_aa: CASSFSGGAADTQYF

v_call: TRBV7-9
clone_size: few
d_call: -
j_call: TRBJ2-1
cdr3_nt: TGTGCCAGCAGCTTAGGACCTGGGTCCTACAATGAGCAGTTCTTC
cdr3_aa: CASSLGPGSYNEQFF

v_call: TRBV7-6
clone_size: -
d_call: TRBD1
j_call: TRBJ1-6
cdr3_nt: TGTGTCAGCAGCTTAGAGACAGGGAGAAGCTCCTATAATTCACCCCTCCACTTT
cdr3_aa: CVSSLETGRSSYNSPLHF

v_call: TRBV6-6
clone_size: few
d_call: -
j_call: TRBJ2-3
cdr3_nt: TGTGCCAGCAGTCCTGGGGCAAGGGGCCCCCGCGATACGCAGTATTTT
cdr3_aa: CASSPGARGPRDTQYF

v_call: TRBV6-2/TRBV6-3
clone_size: -
d_call: -
j_call: TRBJ2-1
cdr3_nt: TGTGCCACCCGGTGGGGGGCGGTATACAATGAGCAGTTCTTC
cdr3_aa: CATRWGAVYNEQFF

v_call: TRBV7-9
clone_size: few
d_call: TRBD1
j_call: TRBJ2-7
cdr3_nt: TGTGCCAGCAGCGACACAGGGGGGTTGTTCGGGACGGTGCTGTACGAGCAGTACTTC
cdr3_aa: CASSDTGGLFGTVLYEQYF

v_call: TRBV11-3
clone_size: -
d_call: -
j_call: TRBJ2-7
cdr3_nt: TGTGCCAGTTCGCCCGACAGCCCCTACGAGCAGTACTTC
cdr3_aa: CASSPDSPYEQYF

v_call: TRBV5-1
clone_size: few
d_call: -
j_call: TRBJ2-5
cdr3_nt: TGCGCCAGCAGCCTCTGGACGGGGGCCGGAGAGACCCAGTACTTC
cdr3_aa: CASSLWTGAGETQYF

v_call: TRBV4-1
clone_size: -
d_call: TRBD1
j_call: TRBJ1-1
cdr3_nt: TGCGCCAGCAGCCAGATGACAGGGGTGGGGACTGAAGCTTTCTTT
cdr3_aa: CASSQMTGVGTEAFF

v_call: TRBV28
clone_size: few
d_call: -
j_call: TRBJ1-1
cdr3_nt: TGTGCCAGCAGGTTCAAAGCGAACACTGAAGCTTTCTTT
cdr3_aa: CASRFKANTEAFF

v_call: TRBV28
clone_size: -
d_call: -
j_call: TRBJ2-2
cdr3_nt: TGTGCCAGCAGTCCCCCTCCCGGGACACCCAACACCGGGGAGCTGTTTTTT
cdr3_aa: CASSPPPGTPNTGELFF

v_call: TRBV6-1
clone_size: few
d_call: -
j_call: TRBJ2-5
cdr3_nt: TGTGCCAGCAGTGAAGCCTTGTTAGGGGTGGAGACCCAGTACTTC
cdr3_aa: CASSEALLGVETQYF

v_call: TRBV7-9
clone_size: few
d_call: -
j_call: TRBJ1-2
cdr3_nt: TGTGCCAGCAGCTTCCCGACCGGTGCCTATGGCTACACCTTC
cdr3_aa: CASSFPTGAYGYTF

v_call: TRBV12-3/TRBV12-4
clone_size: -
d_call: TRBD1
j_call: TRBJ2-3
cdr3_nt: TGTGCCAGCAGACGCACAGGGGGGCGCACAGATACGCAGTATTTT
cdr3_aa: CASRRTGGRTDTQYF

v_call: TRBV6-1
clone_size: -
d_call: -
j_call: TRBJ2-1
cdr3_nt: TGTGCCACCAGCCGAGGGGGGTCCTACAATGAGCAGTTCTTC
cdr3_aa: CATSRGGSYNEQFF

v_call: TRBV27
clone_size: -
d_call: -
j_call: TRBJ2-1
cdr3_nt: TGTGCCAGCAGACCCTCTGGGGGCGATGAGCAGTTCTTC
cdr3_aa: CASRPSGGDEQFF

v_call: TRBV7-9
clone_size: -
d_call: TRBD1
j_call: TRBJ2-7
cdr3_nt: TGTGCCAGCAGCTTAGAGCCGGACAGGGCATACTACGAGCAGTACTTC
cdr3_aa: CASSLEPDRAYYEQYF